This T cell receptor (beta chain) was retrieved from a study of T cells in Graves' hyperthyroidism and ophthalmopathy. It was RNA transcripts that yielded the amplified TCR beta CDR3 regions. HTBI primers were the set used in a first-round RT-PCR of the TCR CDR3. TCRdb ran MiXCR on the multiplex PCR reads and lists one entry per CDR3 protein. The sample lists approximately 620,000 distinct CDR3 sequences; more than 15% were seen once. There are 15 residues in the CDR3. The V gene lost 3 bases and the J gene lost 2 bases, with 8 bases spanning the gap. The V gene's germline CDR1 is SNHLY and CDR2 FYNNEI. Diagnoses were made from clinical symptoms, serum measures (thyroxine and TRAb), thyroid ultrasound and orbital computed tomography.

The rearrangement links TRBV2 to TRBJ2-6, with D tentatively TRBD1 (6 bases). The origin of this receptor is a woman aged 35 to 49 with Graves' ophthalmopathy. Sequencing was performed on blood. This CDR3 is CASSDYRAGANVLTF. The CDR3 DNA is TGTGCCAGCAGTGACTACAGGGCTGGGGCCAACGTCCTGACTTTC.